This T cell receptor (beta chain) derives from a study of response to subunit inactivated influenza vaccine. Points from the study as a whole: New T cells are recruited in small numbers by each seasonal influenza vaccination, according to the authors' suggestion.

The sample holds a few counts of this clonotype. Its antigen is undetermined. TCRdb called the RT-PCR reads again in MiXCR, with one record for every CDR3 protein. The sample lists hundreds of thousands of distinct CDR3 sequences, approximately 10% occurring once. The CDR3 is made up of 17 amino acids. The V gene end was trimmed by 5 bases and the J gene end by 4 bases; junction bases not matched to a gene: 9. This sequence joins TRBV12-3 or TRBV12-4 and TRBJ2-1; 12 bases agree with TRBD2. Sequencing used PBMCs from blood, obtained on the day of vaccination. This TCR came from a man between 45 and 60 years old who received an inactivated influenza vaccine. CDR3 bases: TGTGCCAGCAGTAGGACTAGCGGGATAACTGGATACAATGAGCAGTTCTTC. Protein product: CASSRTSGITGYNEQFF.